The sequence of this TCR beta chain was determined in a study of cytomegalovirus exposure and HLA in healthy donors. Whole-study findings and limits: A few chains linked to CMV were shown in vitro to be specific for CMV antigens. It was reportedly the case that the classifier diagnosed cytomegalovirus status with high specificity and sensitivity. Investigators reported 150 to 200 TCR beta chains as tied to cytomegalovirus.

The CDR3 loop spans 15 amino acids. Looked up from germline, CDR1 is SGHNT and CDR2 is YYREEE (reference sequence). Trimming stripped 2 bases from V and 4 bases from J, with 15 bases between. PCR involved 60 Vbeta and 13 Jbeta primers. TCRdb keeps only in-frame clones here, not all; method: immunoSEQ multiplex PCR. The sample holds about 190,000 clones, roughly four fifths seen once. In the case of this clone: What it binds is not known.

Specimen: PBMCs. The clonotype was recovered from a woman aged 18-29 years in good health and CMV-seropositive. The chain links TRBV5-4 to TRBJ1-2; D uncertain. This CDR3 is CASSFFGGKGYGYTF. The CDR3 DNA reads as TGTGCCAGCAGCTTTTTCGGCGGGAAGGGCTATGGCTACACCTTC.